This T cell receptor beta chain was sequenced for a study of cytomegalovirus exposure and HLA in healthy donors. As regards this clone: What it binds is unknown.

Per the germline V gene, CDR1 is SGHTA and CDR2 is FQGNSA. V was cut by 3 bases and J by 5 bases, with 10 bases left in between. CDR3 length equals 14 residues. Study-wide results and limits: Most TCR sequences proved rare, with some public TCRs found in many donors. There was a cluster of highly shared sequence variants that was likely a sequencing artifact.

In the PCR, 60 Vbeta and 13 Jbeta primers were used. The data were produced by immunoSEQ multiplex PCR, yet TCRdb's version contains in-frame clones alone and is incomplete. The data hold roughly 100,000 clones, with 70% to 80% observed a single time. The sequencing input was PBMCs. The sequence was obtained from a man aged 55 to 70 in good health and CMV-seronegative. The rearrangement uses TRBV7-2 and TRBJ2-2; TRBD1 is a possible D gene (6 bases). The CDR3 region has the DNA TGTGCCAGCAGCTTCTCCCAGGGGACCGGGGAGCTGTTTTTT. This codes for CASSFSQGTGELFF.